What follows are 30 T cell receptor beta chains derived from one specimen sequenced in a study of shared clonotypes between healthy human individuals. Some clones are missing from TCRdb's copy, which holds only in-frame ones; the method was immunoSEQ multiplex PCR. The sample consists of over a million clones, less than 99% of them appearing once. Sequenced input: naive CD4+ T cells sorted from blood. The subset: CD45RA+ positively selected. Every receptor here comes from a man aged 25-40 years in good health.

The chain has TRBV6-6 and TRBJ2-7; weak D call: TRBD1 (5 bases). Per germline, CDR1 MNHNY and CDR2 SVGAGI (reference sequence). The CDR3 covers 15 residues. Trimming shortened V by 5 bases and J by 6 bases, and 20 bases separated the two germline ends. The CDR3 sequence: CASSAIRGIQGEQYF. In DNA form, the CDR3 reads TGTGCCAGCAGTGCGATAAGGGGAATCCAGGGCGAGCAGTACTTC.

V is TRBV2 and J is TRBJ1-5; unclear D gene. This CDR3 spans 13 amino acids. CDR1 SNHLY and CDR2 FYNNEI come from the germline V gene. V lost 5 bases and J lost 2, with 7 bases in between. The CDR3 protein is CASSQSGNQPQHF. CDR3 nucleotide sequence: TGTGCCAGCAGTCAAAGCGGCAATCAGCCCCAGCATTTT.

The DNA for the CDR3 is TGCAGCGTTGTTGGGACAGGGAAACCCCTAGGACAAGAGACCCAGTACTTC. Its translation: CSVVGTGKPLGQETQYF. J is TRBJ2-5 and V is TRBV29-1; TRBD1 agrees at 9 bases. The CDR3 is 17 residues long. CDR1 and CDR2 (germline): SQVTM, ANQGSEA. With V trimmed by 4 bases and J by 2 bases, 14 bases remained unmatched.

The chain recombines TRBV18 with TRBJ2-5; perhaps TRBD2 as D (5 bases). Germline V lookup: CDR1 KGHSH, CDR2 LQKENI. CDR3 size: 14 residues. Trimming pared 6 bases from V and 5 bases from J, leaving 16 bases between. The DNA of the CDR3 is TGTGCCAGCTCCCCCGGGGATCGGGTTGAGACCCAGTACTTC. This gives the protein CASSPGDRVETQYF.

The chain employs TRBV5-1 and TRBJ2-7; no reliable D call. Trimming took 0 bases from V and 0 from J, leaving 10 bases between them. The CDR3 length is 15 residues. Per the germline V gene, CDR1 is SGHRS and CDR2 is YFSETQ. In DNA, the CDR3 is TGCGCCAGCAGCTTGGAAGCCGGGCACTCCTACGAGCAGTACTTC. Translation gives CASSLEAGHSYEQYF.

The chain recombines TRBV18 with TRBJ1-3; D not certain. This CDR3 comprises 15 residues. The V end lost 3 bases, the J end lost 2 bases, and 11 bases lay between the germline ends. The germline V gene has CDR1 KGHSH and CDR2 LQKENI. CDR3 in amino acids: CASSPLFSPGNTIYF. The CDR3 region has the DNA TGTGCCAGCTCACCGCTTTTTTCCCCTGGAAACACCATATATTTT. The complete variable domain, with remaining parts taken from reference TRBV18 and TRBJ1-3, reads NAGVMQNPRHLVRRRGQEARLRCSPMKGHSHVYWYRQLPEEGLKFMVYLQKENIIDESGMPKERFSAEFPKEGPSILRIQQVVRGDSAAYFCASSPLFSPGNTIYFGEGSWLTVV.

The chain has TRBV7-9 and TRBJ1-1; D is unclear. V lost 0 bases, J lost 3 bases, and 5 bases lay in between. Germline V CDR1 and CDR2: SEHNR, FQNEAQ (reference sequence). This CDR3 has 13 amino acids. CDR3 DNA sequence: TGTGCCAGCAGCTTAGCCACTTACACTGAAGCTTTCTTT. Translated: CASSLATYTEAFF.

The genes are TRBV14 and TRBJ2-2; D is perhaps TRBD2 (5 bases). V gave up 4 bases and J gave up 8 bases, with 14 bases separating them. There are 14 residues in the CDR3. The germline CDR1 and CDR2 sequences are SGHDN and FVKESK. Here the CDR3 reads CASSPGLMPGELFF. The CDR3 region has the DNA TGTGCCAGCAGCCCTGGACTTATGCCAGGGGAGCTGTTTTTT. The entire variable domain, with the rest obtained from reference TRBV14 and TRBJ2-2, is as follows: EAGVTQFPSHSVIEKGQTVTLRCDPISGHDNLYWYRRVMGKEIKFLLHFVKESKQDESGMPNNRFLAERTGGTYSTLKVQPAELEDSGVYFCASSPGLMPGELFFGEGSRLTVL.

The CDR3 reads CASSPQGRQETQYF. The DNA for the CDR3 is TGTGCCAGCTCACCGCAGGGTCGTCAAGAGACCCAGTACTTC. The chain is built from TRBV18 and TRBJ2-5, with a weak D call TRBD1 (5 bases). Germline V CDR1 and CDR2: KGHSH, LQKENI. CDR3 length equals 14 residues. Trimming took off 3 bases at V and 2 bases at J, with 10 bases between the two ends.

The chain carries TRBV10-3 and TRBJ2-1; 10 positions agree with TRBD1. The germline gives CDR1 ENHRY, CDR2 SYGVKD. CDR3 length: 15 amino acids. Trimming removed 8 bases from V and 6 bases from J; junction bases left unmatched: 10. The CDR3 here is CAIGSPGQGINEQFF. CDR3 DNA sequence: TGTGCCATCGGATCCCCGGGACAGGGGATCAATGAGCAGTTCTTC.

The gene calls are TRBV4-3 and TRBJ2-3; 10 nucleotides match TRBD2. CDR3 length: 17 residues. V trimming: 4 bases; J trimming: 4 bases; junction bases outside the gene matches: 11. Germline V CDR1 and CDR2: LGHNA, YSLEER. The CDR3 bases are TGCGCCAGCAGCCTTCTAGCGGGAGAGGGGTACGCAGATACGCAGTATTTT. Amino acids: CASSLLAGEGYADTQYF.

The chain employs TRBV7-3 and TRBJ2-1; 8 bases are shared with TRBD2. Germline-derived CDR1 and CDR2 are SGHTA and FQGTGA. The CDR3 is 15 amino acids. The V gene end was trimmed by 2 bases and the J gene end by 8 bases; junction bases not matched to a gene: 8. This CDR3 is CASSLAGGPRDEQFF. The CDR3, as DNA: TGTGCCAGCAGCTTAGCGGGAGGACCGCGGGATGAGCAGTTCTTC.

CDR3: CASSRIGGRDYNEQFF. The CDR3 region has the DNA TGTGCCAGCAGCCGAATCGGCGGGAGAGATTACAATGAGCAGTTCTTC. V usage is TRBV7-3 and J usage is TRBJ2-1, with 7 bases identical to TRBD2. J gave up 4 bases and V 5 bases, and 11 bases lay outside the gene matches. There are 16 residues in the CDR3. CDR1 is SGHTA and CDR2 is FQGTGA in the germline V gene. Supplemented by reference TRBV7-3 and TRBJ2-1, the full variable domain reads GAGVSQTPSNKVTEKGKYVELRCDPISGHTALYWYRQSLGQGPEFLIYFQGTGAADDSGLPNDRFFAVRPEGSVSTLKIQRTERGDSAVYLCASSRIGGRDYNEQFFGPGTRLTVL.

As regards this clone: The same CDR3 can be traced to other DNA sequences in this sample. The chain has TRBV5-1 and TRBJ1-1, with D perhaps TRBD1 (6 bases). The germline V gene has CDR1 SGHRS and CDR2 YFSETQ. The CDR3 runs 14 residues. V lost 4 bases to trimming and J lost 2 bases, with 12 bases between them. The CDR3: CASSPGTPNTEAFF. In nucleotides, the CDR3 is TGCGCCAGCAGCCCCGGGACACCTAACACTGAAGCTTTCTTT.

The rearrangement uses TRBV2 and TRBJ1-5; maybe TRBD1 (5 bases). The CDR3 length is 15 residues. Per germline, CDR1 SNHLY and CDR2 FYNNEI. Trimming cost V 3 bases and J 3 bases, with 12 bases left between them. The CDR3 region has the DNA TGTGCCAGCAGTGACGGGGGTATTGACAATCAGCCCCAGCATTTT. Protein product: CASSDGGIDNQPQHF.

The chain carries TRBV6-6 and TRBJ1-5; no clear D gene. Trimming left V 8 bases short and J 0 bases short, with 8 bases between. CDR1 and CDR2 from the germline V gene are MNHNY and SVGAGI (reference sequence). The CDR3 has 13 amino acids. The CDR3 region is CASVGNSNQPQHF. CDR3 nucleotide sequence: TGTGCCAGCGTGGGTAATAGCAATCAGCCCCAGCATTTT.

The chain recombines TRBV29-1 with TRBJ1-5, with D unresolved. With 6 bases removed from V and 7 bases from J, the gap between germline ends came to 4 bases. Per germline, CDR1 SQVTM and CDR2 ANQGSEA. This CDR3 is built from 9 residues. CDR3 sequence reads: CSVGQPQHF. CDR3 nucleotide sequence: TGCAGCGTAGGCCAGCCCCAGCATTTT. Looking up the rest from reference TRBV29-1 and TRBJ1-5 gives the full variable domain: SAVISQKPSRDICQRGTSLTIQCQVDSQVTMMFWYRQQPGQSLTLIATANQGSEATYESGFVIDKFPISRPNLTFSTLTVSNMSPEDSSIYLCSVGQPQHFGDGTRLSIL.

The rearrangement links TRBV27 to TRBJ2-2; TRBD2 might be the D (6 bases). This CDR3 has 16 residues. The V gene lost 10 bases and the J gene lost 2 bases, with 20 bases spanning the gap. From germline, CDR1 is MNHEY and CDR2 SMNVEV (reference sequence). CDR3 loop: CATWVLGGPNTGELFF. The CDR3 coding sequence is TGTGCCACTTGGGTCTTGGGAGGACCTAACACCGGGGAGCTGTTTTTT.

J is TRBJ2-5 and V is TRBV6-6; unclear D gene. CDR3 length equals 12 residues. Looked up from germline, CDR1 is MNHNY and CDR2 is SVGAGI (reference sequence). The V gene lost 6 bases and the J gene lost 4 bases, with 9 bases spanning the gap. CDR3 bases: TGTGCCAGCAGCCCCGGACCAGAGACCCAGTACTTC. This sequence encodes CASSPGPETQYF.

The chain joins TRBV14 to TRBJ1-1; D gene unclear. The CDR3 covers 13 residues. Germline V gene sequence: CDR1 SGHDN, CDR2 FVKESK. Trimming shortened V by 1 base and J by 7 bases, and 10 bases separated the two germline ends. This CDR3 reads CASSQGRHFEAFF. The CDR3 region has the DNA TGTGCCAGCAGCCAAGGGCGGCACTTTGAAGCTTTCTTT.

The chain recombines TRBV2 with TRBJ2-1; 15 nucleotides line up with TRBD2. The V segment lost 6 bases and the J segment 8 bases; nucleotides outside the gene matches: 11. Germline V gene lookup returns CDR1 SNHLY and CDR2 FYNNEI. This CDR3 has 17 residues. The CDR3 sequence: CASRLSRTSGRADEQFF. For the CDR3, the DNA is TGTGCCAGCAGACTCAGTAGGACTAGCGGGAGGGCCGATGAGCAGTTCTTC.

The CDR3 protein is CASSVSAGLAAPNTGELFF. The CDR3 DNA follows: TGTGCCAGCAGCGTATCTGCGGGACTAGCGGCACCGAACACCGGGGAGCTGTTTTTT. The gene calls are TRBV9 and TRBJ2-2; 11 bases align to TRBD2. This CDR3 contains 19 residues. Germline lookup yields CDR1 SGDLS and CDR2 YYNGEE. V was clipped by 1 base and J by 0 bases; unmatched bases: 8.

The V and J genes are TRBV10-3 and TRBJ2-7; D is uncertain. This CDR3 comprises 13 residues. The ends were cut back, 2 bases at V and 4 bases at J, with 9 bases in the middle. Germline V lookup: CDR1 ENHRY, CDR2 SYGVKD. CDR3 in DNA: TGTGCCATCAGTGAGAGTCAGTTATACGAGCAGTACTTC. Amino acid sequence: CAISESQLYEQYF.

This chain links TRBV7-2 with TRBJ2-7; unclear D gene. CDR3 size: 14 residues. The germline V gene has CDR1 SGHTA and CDR2 FQGNSA. Trimming shortened V by 2 bases and J by 3 bases, and 11 bases separated the two germline ends. CDR3 region: CASSLNSRGYEQYF. The CDR3 DNA sequence: TGTGCCAGCAGCTTAAACAGTAGAGGCTACGAGCAGTACTTC. Full variable domain (outside the CDR3, taken from reference TRBV7-2 and TRBJ2-7): GAGVSQSPSNKVTEKGKDVELRCDPISGHTALYWYRQSLGQGLEFLIYFQGNSAPDKSGLPSDRFSAERTGGSVSTLTIQRTQQEDSAVYLCASSLNSRGYEQYFGPGTRLTVT.

The V call is TRBV28, the J call TRBJ1-2, with a tentative D call TRBD1 (5 bases). The CDR3 length is 13 residues. The V end lost 6 bases, the J end lost 5 bases, and 13 bases lay between the germline ends. CDR1 is MDHEN, CDR2 SYDVKM, per germline. Here the CDR3 reads CASSLIGAYGYTF. The CDR3, as DNA: TGTGCCAGCAGCCTTATAGGGGCATATGGCTACACCTTC.

This clone was recorded only once. The V gene is TRBV25-1, the J gene TRBJ2-2, with no clear D. The CDR3 has 16 amino acids. Germline CDR1 and CDR2: MGHDK and SYGVNS. V was cut by 5 bases and J by 1 base, with 14 bases left in between. In nucleotides, the CDR3 is TGTGCCAGCAGTCACGGACCGCACCTGAACACCGGGGAGCTGTTTTTT. This gives the protein CASSHGPHLNTGELFF.

The V gene is TRBV5-1, the J gene TRBJ1-4, with a possible D match to TRBD1 (5 bases). Germline loops: CDR1 SGHRS, CDR2 YFSETQ. The CDR3 covers 15 residues. The V gene lost 3 bases and the J gene lost 10 bases, with 19 bases spanning the gap. The DNA of the CDR3 is TGCGCCAGCAGCTCCATTAAGGCAGGGACTGGAAAACTGTTTTTT. Translation: CASSSIKAGTGKLFF.

The V and J genes are TRBV19 and TRBJ2-2; tentative D call: TRBD2 (6 bases). The CDR3 loop spans 15 amino acids. Germline lookup yields CDR1 LNHDA and CDR2 SQIVND (reference sequence). The V gene lost 3 bases and the J gene lost 5 bases, with 13 bases spanning the gap. CDR3 sequence: CASSIFKAGTGELFF. The DNA of the CDR3 is TGTGCCAGTAGTATTTTCAAGGCGGGGACCGGGGAGCTGTTTTTT.

Written as DNA, the CDR3 is TGTGCCAGCTCACCCACACCCGGGACTAATCGGTGGGAGCAGTACTTC. Translated: CASSPTPGTNRWEQYF. This chain connects TRBV18 to TRBJ2-7, with 7 nucleotides matching TRBD2. The CDR3 runs to 16 residues. With 3 bases clipped from V and 7 bases from J, the junction kept 15 bases outside the gene matches. Germline assignment: CDR1 KGHSH and CDR2 LQKENI.

The genes are TRBV5-1 and TRBJ2-3; 7 bases fit TRBD2. The CDR3 contains 16 residues. CDR1 and CDR2 from the germline V gene are SGHRS and YFSETQ. V shed 0 bases, J shed 2 bases, and the junction held 6 bases outside the gene matches. The CDR3 spells CASSLDGGRNTDTQYF. DNA of the CDR3: TGCGCCAGCAGCTTGGATGGCGGGAGAAACACAGATACGCAGTATTTT. Combining the CDR3 with reference TRBV5-1 and TRBJ2-3 gives the whole variable domain KAGVTQTPRYLIKTRGQQVTLSCSPISGHRSVSWYQQTPGQGLQFLFEYFSETQRNKGNFPGRFSGRQFSNSRSEMNVSTLELGDSALYLCASSLDGGRNTDTQYFGPGTRLTVL.